The 14 T cell receptor beta chains in this list originate from one sample, sequenced in a study of T cell repertoires in cytomegalovirus infection. TCRdb redid the calling of the reads with MiXCR, one entry per CDR3 protein. The data show a few hundred thousand distinct CDR3 sequences, around 27% seen once. Material for sequencing was PBMCs. These receptors were taken from a human donor in good health (CMV status not recorded). Some clones in this sample may be carry-over from other donors' samples.

The sample holds a few counts of this clonotype. V usage is TRBV12-5 and J usage is TRBJ2-1; TRBD1 agrees at 11 bases. CDR1 and CDR2 from the germline V gene are LGHNT and FRNRAP. The CDR3 length is 15 residues. V lost 7 bases and J lost 2; bases outside the gene matches: 4. The CDR3 protein is CASDPGQGAYNEQFF. The DNA for the CDR3 is TGTGCTAGTGATCCGGGACAGGGGGCCTACAATGAGCAGTTCTTC.

Many counts were recorded for this clonotype. The chain is built from TRBV7-2 and TRBJ1-2; 7 bases map to TRBD1. Germline V gene sequence: CDR1 SGHTA, CDR2 FQGNSA. CDR3 size: 13 residues. The J segment lost 2 bases and the V segment lost 5 bases, leaving 2 bases of the junction unmatched. The CDR3 sequence is CASSVGQNYGYTF. Written as DNA, the CDR3 is TGTGCCAGCAGCGTGGGACAGAACTATGGCTACACCTTC.

The chain has TRBV28 and TRBJ2-1; TRBD2 might be the D (5 bases). The CDR3 sequence is 15 residues long. V lost 7 bases and J lost 2, with 15 bases in between. Per the germline V gene, CDR1 is MDHEN and CDR2 is SYDVKM. The CDR3 DNA reads TGTGCCAGCACACCTCAGAGGGCCGCCTACAATGAGCAGTTCTTC. Its protein product is CASTPQRAAYNEQFF. The full variable domain, rest sourced from reference TRBV28 and TRBJ2-1, is DVKVTQSSRYLVKRTGEKVFLECVQDMDHENMFWYRQDPGLGLRLIYFSYDVKMKEKGDIPEGYSVSREKKERFSLILESASTNQTSMYLCASTPQRAAYNEQFFGPGTRLTVL.

V usage is TRBV28 and J usage is TRBJ1-1, with D unresolved. Germline assignment: CDR1 MDHEN and CDR2 SYDVKM. CDR3 size: 15 residues. V lost 8 bases and J 0 bases, leaving 16 bases between the germline ends. In DNA form, the CDR3 reads TGTGCCAGCCGAGCCCCGCCAGGTTTGAACACTGAAGCTTTCTTT. It yields the protein CASRAPPGLNTEAFF.

This clonotype was counted between two and nine times. The chain employs TRBV6-6 and TRBJ2-5; 7 nucleotides align to TRBD1. V lost 7 bases and J lost 5; bases outside the gene matches: 4. This CDR3 has 12 residues. Germline-derived CDR1 and CDR2 are MNHNY and SVGAGI (reference sequence). The CDR3 protein is CASTGGLETQYF. The DNA of the CDR3 is TGTGCCAGCACAGGGGGTTTGGAGACCCAGTACTTC.

V gene TRBV9 combines with J gene TRBJ2-7, with 10 bases that match TRBD2. Germline CDR1 reads SGDLS; CDR2 reads YYNGEE. This CDR3 is built from 15 residues. V lost 0 bases, J lost 5 bases, and 5 bases stayed unmatched. The CDR3 DNA reads TGTGCCAGCAGCGTAGGTAGCGGGAGGATCGACGAGCAGTACTTC. This gives the protein CASSVGSGRIDEQYF.

This clonotype was counted between two and nine times. The chain uses TRBV11-1 and TRBJ2-2; D unclear. This CDR3 spans 15 amino acids. V lost 2 bases to trimming and J lost 6 bases, with 13 bases between them. Germline CDR1 is SGHAT and CDR2 is FQDESV (reference sequence). CDR3 coding DNA: TGTGCCAGCAGCTTAAAGTTTAGGGCGGCCGGGGAGCTGTTTTTT. Encoded protein: CASSLKFRAAGELFF.

The J gene is TRBJ1-4, the V gene TRBV19; D gene unclear. Germline V CDR1 and CDR2: LNHDA, SQIVND (reference sequence). The CDR3 runs 15 residues. Deletions cut 2 bases from V and 12 bases from J, with 19 bases between. The CDR3: CASSILGPSSGELFF. The DNA for the CDR3 is TGTGCCAGTAGTATACTAGGACCCTCCAGCGGGGAACTGTTTTTT.

V gene TRBV7-2 combines with J gene TRBJ1-2; D is uncertain. V lost 0 bases and J lost 8, with 13 bases in between. The CDR3 has 14 residues. Germline assignment: CDR1 SGHTA and CDR2 FQGNSA. CDR3 loop: CASSLAHEGRGYTF. In DNA form, the CDR3 reads TGTGCCAGCAGCTTAGCGCATGAGGGAAGGGGCTACACCTTC.

At least ten counts were recorded for this clonotype. V usage is TRBV7-2 and J usage is TRBJ1-2; 8 positions match TRBD1. Germline V lookup: CDR1 SGHTA, CDR2 FQGNSA. This CDR3 spans 14 amino acids. Trimming cost V 6 bases and J 7 bases; bases outside gene matches: 10. CDR3: CASRVGQGNGGYTF. The CDR3 bases are TGTGCCAGCAGAGTAGGACAGGGCAACGGTGGCTACACCTTC.

The CDR3 DNA sequence: TGCAGTGCTAGGTCAGGAAACACCATATATTTT. It specifies CSARSGNTIYF. The chain has TRBV20-1 and TRBJ1-3; no clear D. CDR1 is DFQATT, CDR2 SNEGSKA, per germline (reference sequence). V was pared by 3 bases and J by 4 bases, with 4 bases between. This CDR3 has 11 amino acids.

This clonotype was picked up a small number of times. This sequence joins TRBV28 and TRBJ1-4, with D unclear. The CDR3 length is 18 residues. The V end lost 5 bases, the J end lost 3 bases, and 22 bases lay between the germline ends. Germline CDR1 MDHEN, CDR2 SYDVKM. Here the CDR3 DNA reads TGTGCCAGCAGTCGACCTCTAAGCAGGCTCCCAGCTAATGAAAAACTGTTTTTT. It yields the protein CASSRPLSRLPANEKLFF.

This clonotype has more than one count but fewer than ten. The chain has TRBV7-6 and TRBJ2-7; 7 bases fit TRBD1. The germline V gene has CDR1 SGHVS and CDR2 FNYEAQ. With 2 bases clipped from V and 0 bases from J, the junction kept 10 bases outside the gene matches. This CDR3 comprises 17 residues. CDR3 protein: CASSLTGTARYSYEQYF. In DNA, the CDR3 is TGTGCCAGCAGCTTAACCGGGACAGCTCGCTACTCCTACGAGCAGTACTTC.

This clonotype was observed many times. The rearrangement uses TRBV7-2 and TRBJ2-1, with TRBD2 matching over 11 bases. The trim removed 3 bases at V and 1 base at J, leaving 8 bases unmatched. CDR1 is SGHTA, CDR2 FQGNSA, per germline. This CDR3 has 18 residues. CDR3 DNA sequence: TGTGCCAGCAGCTTGCTATCCGGGACTAGCGGTTCCTACAATGAGCAGTTCTTC. Amino acids: CASSLLSGTSGSYNEQFF.